This T cell receptor beta chain was retrieved from a study of T cells after yellow fever vaccination. This CDR3 has 14 amino acids. V gave up 3 bases and J gave up 8 bases, with 14 bases separating them. In germline, CDR1 is SGDLS, CDR2 YYNGEE. The study made its TCR cDNA through 5'RACE template switching. That step introduced a universal primer site along with UMIs. TCRdb analysed the 5' RACE reads with MiXCR anew, one entry per CDR3 protein. The sample lists 500,000 to 650,000 distinct CDR3 sequences, roughly 13% seen once, with over 12% in the top ten. Study findings and constraints: Few clonotypes appeared in both CD4 and CD8 compartments.

As concerns this clonotype: The antigen is not known.

The V gene is TRBV9, the J gene TRBJ1-4; D remains ambiguous. The specimen comprised PBMCs, sampled on the day of the yellow fever booster vaccination. This receptor was identified in a man aged 25-45 years who received the YFV17D yellow fever vaccine. The CDR3 DNA follows: TGTGCCAGCAGCGCCTCCCCTCTACGGGAAAAACTGTTTTTT. It specifies CASSASPLREKLFF. Complete variable domain (other parts from reference TRBV9 and TRBJ1-4): DSGVTQTPKHLITATGQRVTLRCSPRSGDLSVYWYQQSLDQGLQFLIQYYNGEERAKGNILERFSAQQFPDLHSELNLSSLELGDSALYFCASSASPLREKLFFGSGTQLSVL.